The TCR beta chain described here comes from a study of control samples from healthy donors and cancer patients. V was pared by 2 bases and J by 8 bases, with 8 bases of the junction left unmatched. The CDR3 spans 17 residues. The germline CDR1 and CDR2 sequences are MNHEY and SMNVEV (reference sequence). TCRdb's copy holds only in-frame clones and misses some; the assay was immunoSEQ multiplex PCR. The table records roughly 63,000 clones, roughly 90% of them present only once. The chain is built from TRBV27 and TRBJ2-1; 14 positions agree with TRBD2. The sequenced material came from PBMCs. The TCR originated in a man aged 35 to 55 with colorectal cancer. The CDR3 sequence: CASSLRTSGGPADEQFF. In nucleotides, the CDR3 is TGTGCCAGCAGTTTACGGACTAGCGGGGGGCCTGCGGATGAGCAGTTCTTC.